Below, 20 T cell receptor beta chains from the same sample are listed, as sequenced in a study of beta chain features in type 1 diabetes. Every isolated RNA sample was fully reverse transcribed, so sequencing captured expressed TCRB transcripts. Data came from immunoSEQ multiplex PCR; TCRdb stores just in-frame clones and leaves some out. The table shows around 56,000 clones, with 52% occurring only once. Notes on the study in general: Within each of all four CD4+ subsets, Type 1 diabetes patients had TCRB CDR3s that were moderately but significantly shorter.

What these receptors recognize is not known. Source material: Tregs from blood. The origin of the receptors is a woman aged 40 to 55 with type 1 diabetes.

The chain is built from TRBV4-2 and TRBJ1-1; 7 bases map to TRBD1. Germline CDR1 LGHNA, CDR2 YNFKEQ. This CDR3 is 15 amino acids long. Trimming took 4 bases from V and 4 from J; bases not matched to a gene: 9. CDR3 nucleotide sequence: TGTGCCAGCAGCCGGCCACAGGGGTTTGGCACTGAAGCTTTCTTT. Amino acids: CASSRPQGFGTEAFF.

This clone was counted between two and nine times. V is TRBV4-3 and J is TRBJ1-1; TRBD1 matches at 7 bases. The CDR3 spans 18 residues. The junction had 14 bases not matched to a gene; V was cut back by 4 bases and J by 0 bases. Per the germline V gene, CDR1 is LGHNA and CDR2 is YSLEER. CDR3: CASSRFLGDRTMNTEAFF. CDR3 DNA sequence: TGCGCCAGCAGCCGATTCCTCGGGGACAGAACCATGAACACTGAAGCTTTCTTT.

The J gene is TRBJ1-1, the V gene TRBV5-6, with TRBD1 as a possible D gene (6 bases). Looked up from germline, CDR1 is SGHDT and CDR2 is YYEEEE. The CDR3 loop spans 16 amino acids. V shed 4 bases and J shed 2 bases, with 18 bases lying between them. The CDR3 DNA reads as TGTGCCAGCAGCCTATACAGGGCCGGGGCTAACACTGAAGCTTTCTTT. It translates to CASSLYRAGANTEAFF.

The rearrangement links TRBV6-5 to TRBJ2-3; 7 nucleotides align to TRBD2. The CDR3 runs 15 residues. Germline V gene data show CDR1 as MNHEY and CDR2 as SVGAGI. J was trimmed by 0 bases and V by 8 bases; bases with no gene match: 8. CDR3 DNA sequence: TGTGCCAGCCGAGGGGAGGGCGCGAGCACAGATACGCAGTATTTT. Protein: CASRGEGASTDTQYF.

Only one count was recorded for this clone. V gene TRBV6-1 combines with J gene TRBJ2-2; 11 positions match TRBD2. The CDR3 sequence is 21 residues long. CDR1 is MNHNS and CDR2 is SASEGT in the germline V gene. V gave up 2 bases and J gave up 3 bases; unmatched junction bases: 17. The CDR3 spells CASSERAPGTSGGGYTGELFF. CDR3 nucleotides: TGTGCCAGCAGTGAACGGGCTCCCGGGACTAGCGGAGGGGGCTACACCGGGGAGCTGTTTTTT.

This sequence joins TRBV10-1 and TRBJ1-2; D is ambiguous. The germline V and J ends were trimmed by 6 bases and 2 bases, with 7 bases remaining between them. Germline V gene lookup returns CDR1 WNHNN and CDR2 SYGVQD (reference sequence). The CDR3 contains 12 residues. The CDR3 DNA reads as TGCGCCAGCAGGCCGAGGAACTATGGCTACACCTTC. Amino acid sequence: CASRPRNYGYTF.

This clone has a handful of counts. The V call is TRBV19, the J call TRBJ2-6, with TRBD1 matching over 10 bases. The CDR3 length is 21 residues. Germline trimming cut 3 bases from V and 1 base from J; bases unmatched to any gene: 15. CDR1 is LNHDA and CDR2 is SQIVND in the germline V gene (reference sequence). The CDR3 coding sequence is TGTGCCAGTAGTATTTCCGCCGGGACAGGGGTCGGCGGTTCTGGGGCCAACGTCCTGACTTTC. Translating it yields CASSISAGTGVGGSGANVLTF.

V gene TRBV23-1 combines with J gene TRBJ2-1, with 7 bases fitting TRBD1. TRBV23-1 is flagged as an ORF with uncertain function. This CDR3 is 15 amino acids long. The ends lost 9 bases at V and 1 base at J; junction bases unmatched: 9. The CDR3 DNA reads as TGCGCCAGAAGAACCAGGGGGATGTCCTACAATGAGCAGTTCTTC. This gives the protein CARRTRGMSYNEQFF.

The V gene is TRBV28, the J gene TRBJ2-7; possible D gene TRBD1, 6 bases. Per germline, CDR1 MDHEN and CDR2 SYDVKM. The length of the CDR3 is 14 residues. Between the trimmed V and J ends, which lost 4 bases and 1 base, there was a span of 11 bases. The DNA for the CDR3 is TGTGCCAGCAGTTCCCCACAGGGATCCTACGAGCAGTACTTC. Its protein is CASSSPQGSYEQYF.

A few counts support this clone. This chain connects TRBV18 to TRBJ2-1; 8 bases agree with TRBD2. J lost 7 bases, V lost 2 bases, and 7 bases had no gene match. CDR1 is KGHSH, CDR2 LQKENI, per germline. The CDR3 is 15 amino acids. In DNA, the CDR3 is TGTGCCAGCTCACCAAGGAGCGGGGGTTGGAATGAGCAGTTCTTC. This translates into CASSPRSGGWNEQFF. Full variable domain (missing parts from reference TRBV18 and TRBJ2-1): NAGVMQNPRHLVRRRGQEARLRCSPMKGHSHVYWYRQLPEEGLKFMVYLQKENIIDESGMPKERFSAEFPKEGPSILRIQQVVRGDSAAYFCASSPRSGGWNEQFFGPGTRLTVL.

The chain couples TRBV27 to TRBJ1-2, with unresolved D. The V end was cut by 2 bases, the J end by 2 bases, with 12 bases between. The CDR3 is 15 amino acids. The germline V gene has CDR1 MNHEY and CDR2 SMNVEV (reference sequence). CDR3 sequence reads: CASSLREGGNYGYTF. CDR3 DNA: TGTGCCAGCAGTTTACGGGAGGGCGGCAACTATGGCTACACCTTC.

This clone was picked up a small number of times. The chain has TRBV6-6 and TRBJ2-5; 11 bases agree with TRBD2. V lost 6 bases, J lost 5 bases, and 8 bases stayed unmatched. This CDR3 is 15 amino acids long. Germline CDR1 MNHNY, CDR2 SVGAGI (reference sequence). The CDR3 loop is CASRLSSGGWETQYF. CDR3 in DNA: TGTGCCAGCAGGCTATCTAGCGGGGGGTGGGAGACCCAGTACTTC.

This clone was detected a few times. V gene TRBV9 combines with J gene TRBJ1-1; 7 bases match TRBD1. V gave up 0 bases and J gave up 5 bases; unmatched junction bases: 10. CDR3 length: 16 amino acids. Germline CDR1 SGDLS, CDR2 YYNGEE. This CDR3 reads CASSVVGGGGGTEAFF. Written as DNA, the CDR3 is TGTGCCAGCAGCGTAGTAGGGGGCGGTGGGGGAACTGAAGCTTTCTTT.

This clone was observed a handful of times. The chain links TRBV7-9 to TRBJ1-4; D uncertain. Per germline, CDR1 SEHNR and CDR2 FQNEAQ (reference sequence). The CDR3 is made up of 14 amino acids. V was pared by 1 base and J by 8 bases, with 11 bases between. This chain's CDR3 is CASSLGVIQEKLFF. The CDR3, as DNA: TGTGCCAGCAGCTTAGGGGTCATACAGGAAAAACTGTTTTTT. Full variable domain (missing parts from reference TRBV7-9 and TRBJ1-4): DTGVSQNPRHKITKRGQNVTFRCDPISEHNRLYWYRQTLGQGPEFLTYFQNEAQLEKSRLLSDRFSAERPKGSFSTLEIQRTEQGDSAMYLCASSLGVIQEKLFFGSGTQLSVL.

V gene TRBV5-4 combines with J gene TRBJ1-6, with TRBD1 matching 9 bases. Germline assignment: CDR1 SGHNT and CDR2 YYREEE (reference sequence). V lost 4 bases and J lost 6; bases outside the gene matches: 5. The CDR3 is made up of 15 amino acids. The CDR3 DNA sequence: TGTGCCAGCAGCGGGGACAGGGCGTCTAATTCACCCCTCCACTTT. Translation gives CASSGDRASNSPLHF. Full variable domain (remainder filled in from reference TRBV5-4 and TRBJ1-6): ETGVTQSPTHLIKTRGQQVTLRCSSQSGHNTVSWYQQALGQGPQFIFQYYREEENGRGNFPPRFSGLQFPNYSSELNVNALELDDSALYLCASSGDRASNSPLHFGNGTRLTVT.

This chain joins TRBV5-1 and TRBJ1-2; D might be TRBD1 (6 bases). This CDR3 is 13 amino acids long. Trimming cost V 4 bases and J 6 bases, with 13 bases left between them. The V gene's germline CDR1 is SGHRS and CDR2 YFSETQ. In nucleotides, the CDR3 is TGCGCCAGCAGCCAGGGGACCGGAGATGGCTACACCTTC. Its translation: CASSQGTGDGYTF. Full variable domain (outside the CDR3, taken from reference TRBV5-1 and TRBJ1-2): KAGVTQTPRYLIKTRGQQVTLSCSPISGHRSVSWYQQTPGQGLQFLFEYFSETQRNKGNFPGRFSGRQFSNSRSEMNVSTLELGDSALYLCASSQGTGDGYTFGSGTRLTVV.

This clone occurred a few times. CDR3 in DNA: TGCAGCGTTGAATCCGGGTTTAATCAGCCCCAGCATTTT. Its protein is CSVESGFNQPQHF. The genes are TRBV29-1 and TRBJ1-5; D remains ambiguous. The ends were cut back, 2 bases at V and 4 bases at J, with 9 bases in the middle. The CDR3 is 13 residues long. Looked up from germline, CDR1 is SQVTM and CDR2 is ANQGSEA. The full variable domain, completed using reference TRBV29-1 and TRBJ1-5, is SAVISQKPSRDICQRGTSLTIQCQVDSQVTMMFWYRQQPGQSLTLIATANQGSEATYESGFVIDKFPISRPNLTFSTLTVSNMSPEDSSIYLCSVESGFNQPQHFGDGTRLSIL.

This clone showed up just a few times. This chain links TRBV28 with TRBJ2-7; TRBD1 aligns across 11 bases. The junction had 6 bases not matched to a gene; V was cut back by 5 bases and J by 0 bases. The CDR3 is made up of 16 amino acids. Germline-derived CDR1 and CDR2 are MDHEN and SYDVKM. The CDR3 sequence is CASSLFGTGGSYEQYF. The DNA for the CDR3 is TGTGCCAGCAGTCTTTTTGGGACAGGGGGCTCCTACGAGCAGTACTTC.

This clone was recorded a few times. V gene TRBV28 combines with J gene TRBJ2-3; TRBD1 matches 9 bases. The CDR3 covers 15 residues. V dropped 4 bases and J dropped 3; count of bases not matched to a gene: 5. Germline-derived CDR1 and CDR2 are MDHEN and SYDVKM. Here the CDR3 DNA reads TGTGCCAGCAGTTCTACGGGACAGGGTACAGATACGCAGTATTTT. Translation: CASSSTGQGTDTQYF.

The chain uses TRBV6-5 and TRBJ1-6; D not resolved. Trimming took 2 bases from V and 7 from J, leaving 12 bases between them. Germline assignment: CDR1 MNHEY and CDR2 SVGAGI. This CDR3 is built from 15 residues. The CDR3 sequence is CASSYGAVENSPLHF. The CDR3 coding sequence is TGTGCCAGCAGTTACGGCGCGGTTGAGAATTCACCCCTCCACTTT.